These T cell receptor beta chains were read from a single sample in a study of control samples from healthy donors and cancer patients. Here immunoSEQ multiplex PCR was the method, and the copy in TCRdb shows in-frame clones only, minus some. The repertoire holds about 51,000 clones, with approximately 80% as singletons. The sample taken for sequencing was blood. All receptors derive from a man aged 65 to 79 in good health. Each CDR3 is given with its conserved first and last residue. The order of the fields is J gene, clone size, V gene, D gene, CDR3 protein, CDR3 DNA. A D gene is named only where the DNA matches it firmly. Clone size appears in some rows only: once, few, many, or a class for an expanded clone.

TRBJ2-4,NA,TRBV28,TRBD2,CASTSGASGAKNIQYF,TGTGCCAGCACCTCTGGAGCTAGCGGAGCCAAAAACATTCAGTACTTC
TRBJ1-1,NA,TRBV11-2,NA,CASSLDWGSVAEAFF,TGTGCCAGCAGCTTAGACTGGGGGAGTGTCGCTGAAGCTTTCTTT
TRBJ1-1,once,TRBV4-2,NA,CASSQVEAGRAFF,TGTGCCAGCAGCCAAGTTGAGGCGGGAAGAGCTTTCTTT
TRBJ1-4,few,TRBV19,NA,CASSIRRGTNEKLFF,TGTGCCAGTAGTATCAGGCGGGGAACTAATGAAAAACTGTTTTTT
TRBJ2-7,few,TRBV5-1,TRBD2,CASSLPAGGINYEQYF,TGCGCCAGCAGCTTGCCAGCGGGGGGGATTAACTACGAGCAGTACTTC
TRBJ2-1,NA,TRBV6-5,NA,CASSSGTLSYNEQFF,TGTGCCAGCAGTTCTGGGACTCTCTCCTACAATGAGCAGTTCTTC
TRBJ2-7,NA,TRBV7-2,NA,CASSLDGSSYYEQYF,TGTGCCAGCAGCTTAGACGGGAGTTCATACTACGAGCAGTACTTC
TRBJ1-5,few,TRBV28,NA,CASNTPNPEQPQHF,TGTGCCAGCAATACGCCGAACCCGGAGCAGCCCCAGCATTTT
TRBJ1-5,NA,TRBV18,NA,CASSLVISSGSNQPQHF,TGTGCCAGCTCACTCGTTATAAGTTCAGGGAGCAATCAGCCCCAGCATTTT
TRBJ1-2,NA,TRBV5-1,NA,CASSLVGNYGYTF,TGCGCCAGCAGCTTGGTAGGGAACTATGGCTACACCTTC
TRBJ2-5,NA,TRBV29-1,TRBD2,CSVASGTVYQETQYF,TGCAGCGTTGCTAGCGGGACGGTGTACCAAGAGACCCAGTACTTC
TRBJ2-1,few,TRBV28,TRBD2,CASSLSAGASGDNEQFF,TGTGCCAGCAGTTTATCGGCTGGGGCTAGCGGGGACAATGAGCAGTTCTTC
TRBJ2-5,NA,TRBV5-1,NA,CASRYQETQYF,TGCGCCAGCAGATACCAAGAGACCCAGTACTTC
TRBJ1-2,NA,TRBV5-1,NA,CASSLVVDGGYTF,TGCGCCAGCAGCTTGGTGGTAGACGGTGGCTACACCTTC
TRBJ2-5,NA,TRBV28,TRBD1,CASRPGQVIQETQYF,TGTGCCAGCAGACCCGGACAGGTAATCCAAGAGACCCAGTACTTC
TRBJ2-1,NA,TRBV5-1,NA,CASSLVPGANEQFF,TGCGCCAGCAGCTTGGTACCGGGAGCCAATGAGCAGTTCTTC
TRBJ2-2,NA,TRBV4-2,TRBD2,CASSPTSGGATGELFF,TGTGCCAGCAGCCCGACTAGCGGGGGGGCCACCGGGGAGCTGTTTTTT
TRBJ1-5,NA,TRBV6-1,NA,CASSEAETVWNNQPQHF,TGTGCCAGCAGTGAAGCCGAGACAGTGTGGAACAATCAGCCCCAGCATTTT
TRBJ2-7,NA,TRBV7-8,TRBD2,CASSRGLASYEQYF,TGTGCCAGCAGCCGAGGACTAGCCTCCTACGAGCAGTACTTC
TRBJ1-2,NA,TRBV28,NA,CASSFPYVNYGYTF,TGTGCCAGCAGTTTTCCTTATGTTAACTATGGCTACACCTTC
TRBJ2-4,NA,TRBV7-8,NA,CASSLDSRSSLQYF,TGTGCCAGCAGCTTAGACAGTCGGTCTAGTCTTCAGTACTTC
TRBJ2-4,NA,TRBV6-5,NA,CASSTSGISYF,TGTGCCAGCAGTACTTCAGGCATATCATACTTC
TRBJ2-1,NA,TRBV5-1,NA,CASSLGGYNEQFF,TGCGCCAGCAGCTTGGGTGGATACAATGAGCAGTTCTTC
TRBJ2-3,NA,TRBV20-1,NA,CSASLKLTPTDTQYF,TGCAGTGCTAGTTTAAAGCTAACGCCCACAGATACGCAGTATTTT
TRBJ1-4,NA,TRBV4-1,NA,CASSPQTHATNEKLFF,TGCGCCAGCAGCCCTCAGACACATGCAACTAATGAAAAACTGTTTTTT
TRBJ2-7,NA,TRBV12-3/TRBV12-4,NA,CASSLGSHYEQYF,TGTGCCAGCAGTCTAGGGAGCCACTACGAGCAGTACTTC
TRBJ1-1,NA,TRBV7-9,NA,CASSFGQMGTEAFF,TGTGCCAGCAGCTTCGGACAGATGGGCACTGAAGCTTTCTTT
TRBJ2-7,NA,TRBV7-3,TRBD1,CASSLRGQGVDEQYF,TGTGCCAGCAGCCTCCGAGGACAGGGTGTGGACGAGCAGTACTTC
TRBJ2-5,NA,TRBV28,NA,CASSLNSRLVKETQYF,TGTGCCAGCAGTTTAAATTCCCGACTGGTAAAAGAGACCCAGTACTTC
TRBJ2-1,NA,TRBV12-2,NA,CASRPHPGLAGSHDNEQFF,TGTGCAAGTCGCCCCCACCCGGGACTAGCGGGATCGCACGACAATGAGCAGTTCTTC
TRBJ2-1,NA,TRBV27,TRBD1,CASSARDRASSYNEQFF,TGTGCCAGCAGTGCGCGGGACAGGGCTAGCTCCTACAATGAGCAGTTCTTC
TRBJ2-1,NA,TRBV5-4,NA,CASSFEQEINEQFF,TGTGCCAGCAGCTTTGAACAGGAGATCAATGAGCAGTTCTTC
TRBJ2-5,few,TRBV5-1,NA,CASSWYRVTETQYF,TGCGCCAGCAGCTGGTACAGGGTGACGGAGACCCAGTACTTC
TRBJ2-1,NA,TRBV7-9,NA,CASSPTRAGNEQFF,TGTGCCAGCAGCCCGACTAGGGCGGGAAATGAGCAGTTCTTC